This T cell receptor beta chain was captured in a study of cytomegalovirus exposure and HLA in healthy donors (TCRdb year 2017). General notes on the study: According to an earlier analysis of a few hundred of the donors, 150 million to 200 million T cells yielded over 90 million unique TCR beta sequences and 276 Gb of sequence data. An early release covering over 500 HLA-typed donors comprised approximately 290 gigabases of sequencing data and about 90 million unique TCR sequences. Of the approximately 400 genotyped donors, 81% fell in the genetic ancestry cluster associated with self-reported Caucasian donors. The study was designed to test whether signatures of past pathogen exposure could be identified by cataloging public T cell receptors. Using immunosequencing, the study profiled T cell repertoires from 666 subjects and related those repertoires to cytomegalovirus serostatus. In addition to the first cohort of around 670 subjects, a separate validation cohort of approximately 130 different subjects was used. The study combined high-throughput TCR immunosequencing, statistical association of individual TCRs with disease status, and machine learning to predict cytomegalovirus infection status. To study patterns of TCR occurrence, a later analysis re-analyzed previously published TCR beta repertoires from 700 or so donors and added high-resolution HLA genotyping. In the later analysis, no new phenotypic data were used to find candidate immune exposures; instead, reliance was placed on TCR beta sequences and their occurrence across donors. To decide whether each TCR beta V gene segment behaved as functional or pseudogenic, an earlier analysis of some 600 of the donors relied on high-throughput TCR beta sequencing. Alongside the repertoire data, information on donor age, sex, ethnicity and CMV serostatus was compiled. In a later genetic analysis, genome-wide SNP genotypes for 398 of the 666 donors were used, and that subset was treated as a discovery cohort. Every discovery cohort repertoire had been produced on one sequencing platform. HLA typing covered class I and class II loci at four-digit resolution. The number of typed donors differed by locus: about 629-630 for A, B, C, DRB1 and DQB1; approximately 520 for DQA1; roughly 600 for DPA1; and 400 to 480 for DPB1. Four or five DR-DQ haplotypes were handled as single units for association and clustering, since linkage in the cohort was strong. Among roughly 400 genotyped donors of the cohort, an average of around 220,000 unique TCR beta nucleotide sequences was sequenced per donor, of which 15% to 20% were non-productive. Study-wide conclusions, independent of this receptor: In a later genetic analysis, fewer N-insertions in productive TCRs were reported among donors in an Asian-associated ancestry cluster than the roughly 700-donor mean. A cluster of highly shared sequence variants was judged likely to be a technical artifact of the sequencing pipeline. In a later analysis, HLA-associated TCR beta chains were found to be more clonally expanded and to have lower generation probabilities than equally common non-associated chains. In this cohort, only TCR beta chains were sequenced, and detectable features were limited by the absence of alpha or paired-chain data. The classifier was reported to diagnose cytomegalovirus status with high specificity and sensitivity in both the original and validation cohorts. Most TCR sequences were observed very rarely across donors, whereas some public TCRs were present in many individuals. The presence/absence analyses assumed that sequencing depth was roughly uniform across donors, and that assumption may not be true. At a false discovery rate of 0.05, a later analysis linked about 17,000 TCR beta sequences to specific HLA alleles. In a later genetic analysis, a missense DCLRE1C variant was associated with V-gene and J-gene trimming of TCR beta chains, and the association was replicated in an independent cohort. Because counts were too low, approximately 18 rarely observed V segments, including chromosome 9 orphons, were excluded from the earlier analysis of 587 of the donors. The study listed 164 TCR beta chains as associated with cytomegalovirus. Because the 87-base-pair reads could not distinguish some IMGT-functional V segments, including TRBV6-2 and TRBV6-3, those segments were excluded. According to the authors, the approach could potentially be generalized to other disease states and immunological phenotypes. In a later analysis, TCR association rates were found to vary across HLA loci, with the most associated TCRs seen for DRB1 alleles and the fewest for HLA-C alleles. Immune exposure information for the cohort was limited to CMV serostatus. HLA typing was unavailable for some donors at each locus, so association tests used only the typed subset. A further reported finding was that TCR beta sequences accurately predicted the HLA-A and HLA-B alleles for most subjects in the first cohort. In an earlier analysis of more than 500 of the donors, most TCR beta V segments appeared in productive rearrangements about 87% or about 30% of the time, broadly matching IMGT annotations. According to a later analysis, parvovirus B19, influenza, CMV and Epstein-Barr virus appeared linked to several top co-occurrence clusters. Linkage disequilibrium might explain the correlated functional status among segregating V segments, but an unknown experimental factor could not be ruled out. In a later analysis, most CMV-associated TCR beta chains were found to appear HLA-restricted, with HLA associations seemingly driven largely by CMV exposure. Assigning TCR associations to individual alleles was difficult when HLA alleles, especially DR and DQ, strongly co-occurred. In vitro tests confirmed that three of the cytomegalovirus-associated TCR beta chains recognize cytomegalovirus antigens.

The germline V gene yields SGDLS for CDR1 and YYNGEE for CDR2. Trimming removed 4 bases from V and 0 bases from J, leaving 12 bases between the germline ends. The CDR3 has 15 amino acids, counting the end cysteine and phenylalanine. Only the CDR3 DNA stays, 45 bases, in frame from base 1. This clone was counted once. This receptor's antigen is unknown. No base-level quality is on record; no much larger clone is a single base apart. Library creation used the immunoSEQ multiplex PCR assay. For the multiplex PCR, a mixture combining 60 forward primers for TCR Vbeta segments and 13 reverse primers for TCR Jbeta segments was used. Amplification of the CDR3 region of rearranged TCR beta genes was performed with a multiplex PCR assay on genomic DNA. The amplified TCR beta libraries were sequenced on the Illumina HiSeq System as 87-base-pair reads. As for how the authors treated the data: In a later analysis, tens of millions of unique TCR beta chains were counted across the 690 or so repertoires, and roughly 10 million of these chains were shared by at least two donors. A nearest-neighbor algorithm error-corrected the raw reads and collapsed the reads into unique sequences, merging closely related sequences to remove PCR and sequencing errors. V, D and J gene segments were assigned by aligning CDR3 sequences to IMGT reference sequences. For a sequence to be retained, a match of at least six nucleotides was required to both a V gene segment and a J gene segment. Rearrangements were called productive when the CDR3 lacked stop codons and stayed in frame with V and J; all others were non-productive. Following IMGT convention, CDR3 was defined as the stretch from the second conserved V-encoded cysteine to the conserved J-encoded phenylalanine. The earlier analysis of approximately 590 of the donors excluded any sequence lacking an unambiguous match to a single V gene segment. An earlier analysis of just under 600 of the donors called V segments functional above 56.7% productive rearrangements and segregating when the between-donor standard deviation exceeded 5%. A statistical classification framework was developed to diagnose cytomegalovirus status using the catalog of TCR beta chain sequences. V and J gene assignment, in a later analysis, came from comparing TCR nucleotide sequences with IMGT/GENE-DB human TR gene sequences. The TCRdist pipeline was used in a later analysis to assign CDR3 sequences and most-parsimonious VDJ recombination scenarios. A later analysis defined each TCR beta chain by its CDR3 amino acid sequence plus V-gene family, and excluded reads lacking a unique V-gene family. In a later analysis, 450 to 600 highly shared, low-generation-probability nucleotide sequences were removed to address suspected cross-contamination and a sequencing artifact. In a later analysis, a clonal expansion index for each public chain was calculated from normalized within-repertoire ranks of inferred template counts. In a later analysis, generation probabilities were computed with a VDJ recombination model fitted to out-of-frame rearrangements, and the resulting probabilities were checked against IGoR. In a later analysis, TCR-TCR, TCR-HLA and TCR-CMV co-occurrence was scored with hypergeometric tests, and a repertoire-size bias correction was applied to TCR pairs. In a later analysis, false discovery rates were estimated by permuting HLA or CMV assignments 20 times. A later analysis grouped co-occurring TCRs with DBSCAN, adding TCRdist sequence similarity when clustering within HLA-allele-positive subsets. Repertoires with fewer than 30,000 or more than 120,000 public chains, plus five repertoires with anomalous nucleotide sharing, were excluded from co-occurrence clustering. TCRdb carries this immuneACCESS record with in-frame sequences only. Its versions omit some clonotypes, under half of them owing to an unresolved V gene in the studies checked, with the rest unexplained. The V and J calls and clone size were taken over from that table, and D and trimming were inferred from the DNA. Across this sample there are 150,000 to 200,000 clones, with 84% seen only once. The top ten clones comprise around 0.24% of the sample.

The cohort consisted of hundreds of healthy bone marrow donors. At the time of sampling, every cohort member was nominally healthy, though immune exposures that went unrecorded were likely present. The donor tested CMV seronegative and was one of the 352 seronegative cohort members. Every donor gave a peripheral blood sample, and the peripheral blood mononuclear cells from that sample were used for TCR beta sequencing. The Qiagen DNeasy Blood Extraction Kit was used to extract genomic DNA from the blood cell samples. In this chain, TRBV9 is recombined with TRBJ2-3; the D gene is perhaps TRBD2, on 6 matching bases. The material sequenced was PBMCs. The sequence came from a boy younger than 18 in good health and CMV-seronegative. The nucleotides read TGTGCCAGCAGCCGACGGGACTGGAGCACAGATACGCAGTATTTT. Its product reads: CASSRRDWSTDTQYF.